What follows are 26 T cell receptor beta chains derived from one specimen sequenced in a study of T cells after yellow fever vaccination. MiXCR, run by TCRdb on the 5' RACE reads, gives a single entry per CDR3 protein. The sample lists 100,000 or so distinct CDR3 sequences; about 8.8% were seen once. The material sequenced was CD8+ T cells not binding an NS4B(214-222) dextramer, sorted from PBMCs, taken less than 16 days after the first yellow fever vaccination. These receptors were taken from a man younger than 35 who received the YFV17D yellow fever vaccine.

The gene calls are TRBV7-9 and TRBJ2-5; D is perhaps TRBD2 (6 bases). The CDR3 spans 14 residues. Germline-derived CDR1 and CDR2 are SEHNR and FQNEAQ (reference sequence). V was pared by 0 bases and J by 5 bases, with 10 bases between. The CDR3 loop reads CASSLAASGETQYF. CDR3 DNA sequence: TGTGCCAGCAGCTTAGCTGCCAGCGGGGAGACCCAGTACTTC.

The chain uses TRBV7-9 and TRBJ2-7; 11 bases are shared with TRBD2. The CDR3 is made up of 15 amino acids. J gave up 3 bases and V 5 bases, and 6 bases lay outside the gene matches. CDR1 is SEHNR and CDR2 is FQNEAQ in the germline V gene (reference sequence). The CDR3 region is CASSTGTSGYYEQYF. CDR3 DNA: TGTGCCAGCAGCACCGGGACTAGCGGCTACTACGAGCAGTACTTC. Filled out from reference TRBV7-9 and TRBJ2-7, the complete variable domain reads DTGVSQNPRHKITKRGQNVTFRCDPISEHNRLYWYRQTLGQGPEFLTYFQNEAQLEKSRLLSDRFSAERPKGSFSTLEIQRTEQGDSAMYLCASSTGTSGYYEQYFGPGTRLTVT.

The chain carries TRBV2 and TRBJ2-1, with a weak D call TRBD2 (6 bases). The CDR3 totals 15 residues. Germline V lookup: CDR1 SNHLY, CDR2 FYNNEI. The V end was cut by 8 bases, the J end by 7 bases, with 21 bases between. The CDR3 region is CASLGSEIGGNEQFF. In DNA form, the CDR3 reads TGTGCCAGCCTGGGATCGGAGATAGGAGGGAATGAGCAGTTCTTC. Supplemented by reference TRBV2 and TRBJ2-1, the full variable domain reads EPEVTQTPSHQVTQMGQEVILRCVPISNHLYFYWYRQILGQKVEFLVSFYNNEISEKSEIFDDQFSVERPDGSNFTLKIRSTKLEDSAMYFCASLGSEIGGNEQFFGPGTRLTVL.

The chain links TRBV9 to TRBJ2-1; D is possibly TRBD1 or TRBD2 (5 bases each). Between the trimmed V and J ends, which lost 3 bases and 0 bases, there was a span of 13 bases. This CDR3 has 16 amino acids. Germline V CDR1 and CDR2: SGDLS, YYNGEE. This chain's CDR3 is CASSGPGRSSYNEQFF. Written as DNA, the CDR3 is TGTGCCAGCAGCGGACCGGGACGGAGCTCCTACAATGAGCAGTTCTTC.

This clonotype was recorded a few times. This chain uses TRBV7-6 with TRBJ2-7; 7 nucleotides line up with TRBD1. V lost 8 bases to trimming and J lost 4 bases; unmatched junction nucleotides: 17. The CDR3 runs to 16 residues. CDR1 and CDR2 from the germline V gene are SGHVS and FNYEAQ. The CDR3 sequence: CASALETGPYSYEQYF. Written as DNA, the CDR3 is TGTGCCAGCGCCCTGGAGACAGGGCCTTACTCTTACGAGCAGTACTTC. Using reference TRBV7-6 and TRBJ2-7 for the parts outside the CDR3, the full variable domain is GAGVSQSPRYKVTKRGQDVALRCDPISGHVSLYWYRQALGQGPEFLTYFNYEAQQDKSGLPNDRFSAERPEGSISTLTIQRTEQRDSAMYRCASALETGPYSYEQYFGPGTRLTVT.

This clonotype was seen many times. The V gene is TRBV15, the J gene TRBJ2-1, with no clear D. Trimming cost V 2 bases and J 8 bases, with 16 bases left between them. There are 15 residues in the CDR3. Germline CDR1 reads LNHNV; CDR2 reads YYDKDF (reference sequence). The CDR3 DNA is TGTGCCACCAGCAGACAGGTCAGAGGACCGGATGAGCAGTTCTTC. Amino acid sequence: CATSRQVRGPDEQFF. The full variable domain, completed using reference TRBV15 and TRBJ2-1, is DAMVIQNPRYQVTQFGKPVTLSCSQTLNHNVMYWYQQKSSQAPKLLFHYYDKDFNNEADTPDNFQSRRPNTSFCFLDIRSPGLGDTAMYLCATSRQVRGPDEQFFGPGTRLTVL.

This clonotype was observed many times. The chain is built from TRBV6-5 and TRBJ2-1; TRBD1 aligns across 7 bases. In germline, CDR1 is MNHEY, CDR2 SVGAGI. V was clipped by 0 bases and J by 6 bases; unmatched bases: 2. The CDR3 contains 14 residues. This CDR3 is CASSYSDRSNEQFF. In DNA form, the CDR3 reads TGTGCCAGCAGTTACTCGGACAGGAGCAATGAGCAGTTCTTC.

The J gene is TRBJ1-4, the V gene TRBV15, with TRBD1 as a possible D gene (5 bases). CDR1 LNHNV and CDR2 YYDKDF come from the germline V gene (reference sequence). The CDR3 extends over 15 amino acids. Trimming pared 0 bases from V and 8 bases from J, leaving 13 bases between. The CDR3 DNA reads TGTGCCACCAGCAGAGATACGGGGGTATGGGAAAAACTGTTTTTT. It encodes CATSRDTGVWEKLFF.

This clonotype was counted a few times. The V and J genes are TRBV7-8 and TRBJ1-2, with 10 nucleotides matching TRBD1. The CDR3 runs to 19 residues. CDR1 and CDR2 from the germline V gene are SGHVS and FQNEAQ. The trim removed 0 bases at V and 3 bases at J, leaving 13 bases unmatched. The CDR3 nucleotides read TGTGCCAGCAGCTTAGCTCCCCTCACCGCGGGACAGGGGTACTATGGCTACACCTTC. Translation gives CASSLAPLTAGQGYYGYTF.

This clonotype has a handful of counts. V is TRBV4-1 and J is TRBJ2-5; 7 nucleotides agree with TRBD2. The CDR3 has 15 residues. Germline trimming cut 0 bases from V and 2 bases from J; bases unmatched to any gene: 3. Per germline, CDR1 MGHRA and CDR2 YSYEKL. The CDR3 loop reads CASSQDLGGQETQYF. The CDR3 DNA follows: TGCGCCAGCAGCCAAGATCTCGGGGGGCAAGAGACCCAGTACTTC.

The rearrangement links TRBV12-3 or TRBV12-4 to TRBJ2-5, with 11 bases identical to TRBD2. The junction had 13 bases not matched to a gene; V was cut back by 4 bases and J by 9 bases. The CDR3 extends over 16 amino acids. CDR3: CASSSLAGALAGAQYF. The DNA of the CDR3 is TGTGCCAGCAGTTCACTAGCGGGGGCCCTAGCCGGGGCCCAGTACTTC.

The J gene is TRBJ1-2, the V gene TRBV7-2, with a tentative D call TRBD1 (5 bases). The CDR3 has 15 residues. V lost 4 bases and J 8 bases, leaving 20 bases between the germline ends. Germline CDR1 is SGHTA and CDR2 is FQGNSA. DNA for the CDR3: TGTGCCAGCAGCTCATCGGGGCCGTTTGGAGGAGGCTACACCTTC. The encoded protein is CASSSSGPFGGGYTF.

This clonotype was seen repeatedly, ten times or more. The chain combines TRBV27 with TRBJ1-2, with TRBD1 matching 7 bases. Germline V lookup: CDR1 MNHEY, CDR2 SMNVEV (reference sequence). V was clipped by 0 bases and J by 8 bases; unmatched bases: 6. This CDR3 spans 14 amino acids. CDR3 in amino acids: CASSLSGTAVGYTF. The CDR3 DNA follows: TGTGCCAGCAGTTTATCCGGGACAGCTGTCGGCTACACCTTC.

V usage is TRBV4-1 and J usage is TRBJ2-3, with unresolved D. Trimming shortened V by 0 bases and J by 8 bases, and 15 bases separated the two germline ends. Germline CDR1 reads MGHRA; CDR2 reads YSYEKL. This CDR3 region has 15 residues. The CDR3 coding sequence is TGCGCCAGCAGCCAAGAGACCCCGACAATCGGTACGCAGTATTTT. It codes for CASSQETPTIGTQYF.

Only a few counts were recorded for this clonotype. The rearrangement uses TRBV27 and TRBJ2-1; 12 bases map to TRBD2. Germline V gives CDR1 MNHEY, CDR2 SMNVEV (reference sequence). Losses at the gene ends were 5 bases for V and 2 bases for J; bases not matched to a gene: 7. CDR3 size: 17 residues. This CDR3 is CASSTSSGGAPYNEQFF. CDR3 sequence (DNA): TGTGCCAGCAGTACTTCTAGCGGGGGGGCACCCTACAATGAGCAGTTCTTC.

This clonotype came up a few times. The chain joins TRBV9 to TRBJ2-7, with D perhaps being TRBD1 or TRBD2 (5 bases each). Per the germline V gene, CDR1 is SGDLS and CDR2 is YYNGEE. CDR3 size: 15 residues. The V and J ends lost 0 bases and 3 bases respectively, with 13 bases between them. CDR3 in amino acids: CASSVGGRADYEQYF. CDR3 in DNA: TGTGCCAGCAGCGTAGGGGGACGGGCAGACTACGAGCAGTACTTC.

In this sample, this clonotype turned up a few times. The chain combines TRBV4-1 with TRBJ2-7, with 10 bases identical to TRBD1. This CDR3 has 14 residues. The trim removed 4 bases at V and 5 bases at J, leaving 5 bases unmatched. Looked up from germline, CDR1 is MGHRA and CDR2 is YSYEKL. This chain's CDR3 is CASSPETGGDEQYV. In nucleotides, the CDR3 is TGCGCCAGCAGCCCCGAGACAGGGGGCGACGAGCAGTACGTC.

The chain carries TRBV12-3 or TRBV12-4 and TRBJ2-1, with TRBD2 matching 8 bases. The CDR3 contains 16 residues. The V segment lost 5 bases and the J segment 6 bases; nucleotides outside the gene matches: 12. This chain's CDR3 is CASSRGGGRRTNEQFF. DNA of the CDR3: TGTGCCAGCAGTAGGGGCGGGGGGCGGCGGACCAATGAGCAGTTCTTC.

This chain uses TRBV29-1 with TRBJ1-2; 11 bases match TRBD1. Germline CDR1 and CDR2: SQVTM and ANQGSEA. The CDR3 has 17 residues. The ends lost 1 base at V and 1 base at J; junction bases unmatched: 8. CDR3: CSVEALGQGVINYGYTF. Here the CDR3 DNA reads TGCAGCGTTGAAGCCTTGGGACAGGGGGTGATTAACTATGGCTACACCTTC.

V and J are TRBV12-3 or TRBV12-4 and TRBJ1-1; maybe TRBD1 (6 bases). This CDR3 is 13 amino acids long. The V and J ends lost 8 bases and 1 base respectively, with 11 bases between them. The CDR3 spells CASCRGRNTEAFF. For the CDR3, the DNA is TGTGCCAGCTGCAGGGGCAGGAACACTGAAGCTTTCTTT.

The rearrangement joins TRBV11-2 to TRBJ2-5; 9 positions match TRBD2. There are 16 residues in the CDR3. V shed 5 bases and J 2 bases; nucleotides not matched to a gene: 9. In germline, CDR1 is SGHAT, CDR2 FQNNGV. The CDR3 sequence is CASSPPLAGYQETQYF. In DNA form, the CDR3 reads TGTGCCAGCAGCCCCCCACTAGCGGGTTATCAAGAGACCCAGTACTTC. Combining the CDR3 with reference TRBV11-2 and TRBJ2-5 gives the whole variable domain EAGVAQSPRYKIIEKRQSVAFWCNPISGHATLYWYQQILGQGPKLLIQFQNNGVVDDSQLPKDRFSAERLKGVDSTLKIQPAKLEDSAVYLCASSPPLAGYQETQYFGPGTRLLVL.

The chain uses TRBV5-1 and TRBJ1-2, with 9 bases matching TRBD1. In germline, CDR1 is SGHRS, CDR2 YFSETQ. Trimming took 3 bases from V and 5 from J; bases not matched to a gene: 5. The CDR3 totals 14 residues. CDR3 loop: CASSWAGTGYGYTF. CDR3 nucleotide sequence: TGCGCCAGCAGCTGGGCCGGGACAGGGTATGGCTACACCTTC.

This clonotype was found a few times. The genes are TRBV19 and TRBJ2-1, with D tentatively TRBD1 (7 bases). Germline CDR1 LNHDA, CDR2 SQIVND (reference sequence). Between the trimmed V and J ends, which lost 7 bases and 12 bases, there was a span of 13 bases. CDR3 length equals 11 residues. CDR3 DNA sequence: TGTGCCAGTACAGGGGGGCTTGGGCAGTTCTTC. The encoded protein is CASTGGLGQFF.

This clonotype was detected ten times or more. The V and J genes are TRBV28 and TRBJ1-4; the D gene is possibly TRBD1 (6 bases). The germline V and J ends were trimmed by 4 bases and 7 bases, with 19 bases remaining between them. The CDR3 totals 16 residues. Germline CDR1 MDHEN, CDR2 SYDVKM. DNA for the CDR3: TGTGCCAGCAGTTCCCCCCGGAGGGGGGGCCCTGAAAAACTGTTTTTT. Amino acid sequence: CASSSPRRGGPEKLFF.

This clonotype was detected a few times. This rearrangement joins TRBV27 to TRBJ2-1; D perhaps matches TRBD1 (5 bases). V was shortened by 2 bases and J by 6 bases, with 8 bases between the two germline ends. The CDR3 is made up of 13 amino acids. CDR1 is MNHEY, CDR2 SMNVEV, per germline (reference sequence). CDR3 DNA sequence: TGTGCCAGCAGTTTAGGCAGGGCCAATGAGCAGTTCTTC. Amino acids: CASSLGRANEQFF.

The chain couples TRBV7-9 to TRBJ2-4, with D perhaps TRBD2 (6 bases). V lost 4 bases to trimming and J lost 8 bases, with 15 bases between them. Germline V gene lookup returns CDR1 SEHNR and CDR2 FQNEAQ (reference sequence). The CDR3 has 14 amino acids. The CDR3 loop reads CASSSPGLLDIQYF. In DNA, the CDR3 is TGTGCCAGCAGCTCCCCGGGACTCTTGGACATTCAGTACTTC.